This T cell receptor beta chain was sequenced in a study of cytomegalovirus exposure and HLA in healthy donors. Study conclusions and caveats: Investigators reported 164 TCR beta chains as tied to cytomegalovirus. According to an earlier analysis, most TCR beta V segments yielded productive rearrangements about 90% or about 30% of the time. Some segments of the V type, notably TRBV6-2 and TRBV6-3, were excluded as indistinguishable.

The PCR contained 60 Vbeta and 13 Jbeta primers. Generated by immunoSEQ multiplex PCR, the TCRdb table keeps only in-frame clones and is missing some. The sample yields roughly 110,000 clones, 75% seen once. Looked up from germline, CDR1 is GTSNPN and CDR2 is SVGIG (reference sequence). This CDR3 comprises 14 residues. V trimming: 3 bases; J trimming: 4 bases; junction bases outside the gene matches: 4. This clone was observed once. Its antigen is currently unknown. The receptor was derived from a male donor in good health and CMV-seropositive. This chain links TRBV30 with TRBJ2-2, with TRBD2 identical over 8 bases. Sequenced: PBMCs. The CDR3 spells CAWRWTSTTGELFF. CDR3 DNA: TGTGCCTGGAGGTGGACTAGCACCACCGGGGAGCTGTTTTTT.